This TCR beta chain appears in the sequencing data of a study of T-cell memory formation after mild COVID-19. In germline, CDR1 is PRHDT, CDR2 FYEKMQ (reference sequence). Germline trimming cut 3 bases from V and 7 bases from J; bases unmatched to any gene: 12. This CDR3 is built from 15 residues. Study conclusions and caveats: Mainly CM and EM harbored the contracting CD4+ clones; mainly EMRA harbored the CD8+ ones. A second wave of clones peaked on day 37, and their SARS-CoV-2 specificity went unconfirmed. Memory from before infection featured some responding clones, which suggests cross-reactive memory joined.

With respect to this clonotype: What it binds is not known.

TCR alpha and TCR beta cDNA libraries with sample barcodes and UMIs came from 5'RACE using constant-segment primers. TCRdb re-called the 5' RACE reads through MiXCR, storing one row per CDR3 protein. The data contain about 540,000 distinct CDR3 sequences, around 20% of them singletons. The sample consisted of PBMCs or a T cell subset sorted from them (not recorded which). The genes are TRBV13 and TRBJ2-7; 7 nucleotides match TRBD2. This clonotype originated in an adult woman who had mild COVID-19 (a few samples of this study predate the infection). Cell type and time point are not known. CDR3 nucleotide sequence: TGTGCCAGCAGCTTGGGGAGCGGCTGGGGGGGTGAGCAGTACTTC. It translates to CASSLGSGWGGEQYF.